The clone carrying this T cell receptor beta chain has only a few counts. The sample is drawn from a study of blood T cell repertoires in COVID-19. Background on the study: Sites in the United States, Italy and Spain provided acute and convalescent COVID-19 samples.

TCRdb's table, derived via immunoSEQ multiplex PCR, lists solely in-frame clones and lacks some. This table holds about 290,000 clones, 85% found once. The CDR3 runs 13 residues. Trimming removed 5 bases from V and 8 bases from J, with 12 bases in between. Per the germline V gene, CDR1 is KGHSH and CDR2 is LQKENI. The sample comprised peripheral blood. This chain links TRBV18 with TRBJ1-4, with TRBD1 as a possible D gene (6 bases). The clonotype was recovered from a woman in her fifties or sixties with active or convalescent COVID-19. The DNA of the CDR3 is TGTGCCAGCTCAGAACAGGGATGGGAAAAACTGTTTTTT. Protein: CASSEQGWEKLFF. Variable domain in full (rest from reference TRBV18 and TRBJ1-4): NAGVMQNPRHLVRRRGQEARLRCSPMKGHSHVYWYRQLPEEGLKFMVYLQKENIIDESGMPKERFSAEFPKEGPSILRIQQVVRGDSAAYFCASSEQGWEKLFFGSGTQLSVL.